This is a list of T cell receptor beta chains from one sample in a study of T cells in localized non-small cell lung cancer. Measured with immunoSEQ multiplex PCR; TCRdb has only the in-frame clones, and not every one. The sample lists about 2,000 clones, about 21% seen once, with roughly 15% in the top ten. Sequencing used lung tumor tissue, obtained before any cancer treatment. These receptors all stem from a male donor at least 60 years old with stage II lung adenocarcinoma. Both conserved end residues are part of each CDR3. D genes are given only for firm matches. Size is omitted from some rows. Given values are once, few, many or a class for expanded clones.

NA,TRBV6-8,TRBJ1-1,14,NA,CAIRQNGQNTEAFF,TGTGCCATCAGGCAGAACGGGCAGAACACTGAAGCTTTCTTT
few,TRBV7-6,TRBJ1-2,16,NA,CASSLEPHRAGNGYTF,TGTGCCAGCAGCTTAGAACCCCACAGGGCGGGAAATGGCTACACCTTC
few,TRBV11-3,TRBJ2-7,15,TRBD1,CASSLMAGGSHEQYF,TGTGCCAGCAGCTTGATGGCAGGGGGCAGCCACGAGCAGTACTTC
medium-sized,TRBV6-8,TRBJ1-1,12,NA,CASSPEGGAAFF,TGTGCCAGCAGCCCCGAGGGGGGGGCAGCTTTCTTT
NA,TRBV6-8,TRBJ2-1,14,TRBD1,CATFRDRAYNEQFF,TGTGCCACCTTCCGGGACAGGGCCTACAATGAGCAGTTCTTC
few,TRBV11-3,TRBJ2-3,15,NA,CASSLFRGRTDTQYF,TGTGCCAGCAGCTTATTCAGGGGCCGCACAGATACGCAGTATTTT
medium-sized,TRBV11-3,TRBJ1-2,15,NA,CASSLLDPSPYGYTF,TGTGCCAGCAGCTTGTTAGACCCGTCCCCGTATGGCTACACCTTC
few,TRBV5-1,TRBJ1-1,14,NA,CASSLGLGNTEAFF,TGCGCCAGCAGCTTAGGACTGGGGAACACTGAAGCTTTCTTT
NA,TRBV14,TRBJ2-1,13,NA,CASNRVWGNEQFF,TGTGCCAGCAACAGGGTTTGGGGCAATGAGCAGTTCTTC
NA,TRBV11-3,TRBJ1-3,16,TRBD1,CASSPTGVLSGNTIYF,TGTGCCAGCAGCCCCACAGGGGTCCTATCTGGAAACACCATATATTTT
medium-sized,TRBV6-8,TRBJ1-2,17,NA,CASSDASRRGGIGGYTF,TGTGCCAGCAGTGACGCCTCCAGACGGGGGGGGATAGGAGGCTACACCTTC
few,TRBV11-3,TRBJ2-2,14,NA,CASSLGTNTGELFF,TGTGCCAGCAGCCTCGGGACAAACACCGGGGAGCTGTTTTTT
few,TRBV18,TRBJ2-2,18,TRBD1,CASSPPGQAYANTGELFF,TGTGCCAGCTCACCTCCGGGACAGGCCTACGCGAACACCGGGGAGCTGTTTTTT
NA,TRBV2,TRBJ1-2,13,NA,CASTGQGTYGYTF,TGTGCCAGCACTGGCCAGGGGACTTATGGCTACACCTTC
NA,TRBV14,TRBJ1-5,13,NA,CASSPFEGQPQHF,TGTGCCAGCAGCCCCTTCGAGGGCCAGCCCCAGCATTTT
large,TRBV28,TRBJ2-1,15,NA,CASSLSPRGANEQFF,TGTGCCAGCAGTTTAAGTCCGAGGGGGGCAAATGAGCAGTTCTTC
NA,TRBV29-1,TRBJ1-3,15,NA,CSVEDAWGTGNTIYF,TGCAGCGTTGAAGACGCCTGGGGAACTGGAAACACCATATATTTT
few,TRBV11-3,TRBJ1-6,15,TRBD1,CASSWTGGGNSPLHF,TGTGCCAGCAGCTGGACAGGGGGCGGTAATTCACCCCTCCACTTT
large,TRBV19,TRBJ1-3,15,NA,CASSIDPWPGNTIYF,TGTGCCAGTAGTATAGACCCCTGGCCTGGAAACACCATATATTTT
medium-sized,TRBV11-3,TRBJ1-1,16,TRBD1,CASSPSPGTGGTEAFF,TGTGCCAGCAGCCCATCCCCGGGGACAGGGGGGACTGAAGCTTTCTTT
medium-sized,TRBV4-1,TRBJ2-3,15,NA,CASSLALGDTDTQYF,TGCGCCAGCAGCCTCGCTCTAGGGGATACAGATACGCAGTATTTT
NA,TRBV30,TRBJ2-1,13,NA,CARGAILHNEQFF,TGTGCCCGAGGGGCTATCTTACACAATGAGCAGTTCTTC
NA,TRBV6-8,TRBJ1-5,16,NA,CASSYWGQNTNQPQHF,TGTGCCAGCAGTTACTGGGGTCAGAACACCAATCAGCCCCAGCATTTT
NA,TRBV11-3,TRBJ2-3,14,NA,CASSLRGSTDTQYF,TGTGCCAGCAGCTTAAGGGGAAGCACAGATACGCAGTATTTT
NA,TRBV30,TRBJ2-1,12,NA,CAWSGPYNEQFF,TGTGCCTGGAGTGGCCCCTACAATGAGCAGTTCTTC
large,TRBV9,TRBJ2-5,15,NA,CASSVGGGTGETQYF,TGTGCCAGCAGCGTAGGTGGGGGAACCGGGGAGACCCAGTACTTC
few,TRBV6-8,TRBJ2-5,14,TRBD2,CASSSGGSLETQYF,TGTGCCAGCAGTTCCGGCGGGAGTCTCGAGACCCAGTACTTC
medium-sized,TRBV11-3,TRBJ2-2,18,TRBD1,CASSLDPAGGANTGELFF,TGTGCCAGCAGCTTAGACCCTGCAGGGGGCGCGAACACCGGGGAGCTGTTTTTT
few,TRBV9,TRBJ1-6,15,TRBD1,CASSEDRGGNSPLHF,TGTGCCAGCAGTGAAGACAGGGGTGGTAATTCACCCCTCCACTTT
NA,TRBV30,TRBJ1-6,16,NA,CAWSPRASSYNSPLHF,TGTGCCTGGAGCCCCAGGGCCAGCTCCTATAATTCACCCCTCCACTTT
medium-sized,TRBV11-3,TRBJ1-2,14,NA,CASSLTRGANGYTF,TGTGCCAGCAGCTTAACGAGGGGCGCAAATGGCTACACCTTC
few,TRBV6-8,TRBJ2-6,16,NA,CASSYSIRSGANVLTF,TGTGCCAGCAGTTACTCGATTCGCTCTGGGGCCAACGTCCTGACTTTC
few,TRBV11-3,TRBJ1-4,15,NA,CASSLGQTTNEKLFF,TGTGCCAGCAGCTTAGGACAGACCACTAATGAAAAACTGTTTTTT
few,TRBV6-8,TRBJ2-7,13,NA,CASSYSVSYEQYF,TGTGCCAGCAGTTACTCGGTGTCCTACGAGCAGTACTTC
NA,TRBV19,TRBJ1-1,15,NA,CASSPSGQMNTEAFF,TGTGCCAGTAGCCCTTCTGGACAAATGAACACTGAAGCTTTCTTT
few,TRBV9,TRBJ1-4,14,NA,CASSPPTDNEKLFF,TGTGCCAGCAGTCCCCCGACAGACAATGAAAAACTGTTTTTT
NA,TRBV6-8,TRBJ1-1,14,NA,CASSSPRTSTEAFF,TGTGCCAGCAGTTCACCCCGGACGAGCACTGAAGCTTTCTTT
NA,TRBV29-1,TRBJ1-1,13,NA,CSVLVGQNTEAFF,TGCAGCGTCCTGGTGGGTCAGAACACTGAAGCTTTCTTT
NA,TRBV9,TRBJ1-3,16,NA,CASSVGRGGQGNTIYF,TGTGCCAGCAGCGTAGGCCGGGGGGGCCAGGGAAACACCATATATTTT
medium-sized,TRBV6-8,TRBJ2-3,16,NA,CASSYGRGQSTDTQYF,TGTGCCAGCAGTTACGGTAGAGGCCAAAGCACAGATACGCAGTATTTT
NA,TRBV5-1,TRBJ1-1,16,NA,CASSLERRLLNTEAFF,TGCGCCAGCAGCTTGGAAAGGAGGCTCCTGAACACTGAAGCTTTCTTT
NA,TRBV6-8,TRBJ2-7,14,TRBD1,CASSYLTGINEQYF,TGTGCCAGCAGTTACTTGACAGGGATCAACGAGCAGTACTTC
NA,TRBV9,TRBJ1-1,16,NA,CASSVGQNGGHTEAFF,TGTGCCAGCAGCGTAGGACAGAATGGGGGTCACACTGAAGCTTTCTTT
NA,TRBV9,TRBJ2-7,12,TRBD2,CASSATSREQYF,TGTGCCAGCAGCGCGACTAGCCGCGAGCAGTACTTC
few,TRBV5-1,TRBJ1-2,16,NA,CASSLALGEGGYGYTF,TGCGCCAGCAGCTTGGCCTTGGGGGAGGGTGGCTACGGCTACACCTTC
few,TRBV2,TRBJ1-4,15,NA,CASRLPGFLNEKLFF,TGTGCCAGCAGGCTACCGGGGTTCTTGAATGAAAAACTGTTTTTT
few,TRBV19,TRBJ1-1,13,TRBD1,CATRDRENTEAFF,TGTGCCACCCGGGACAGGGAGAACACTGAAGCTTTCTTT
few,TRBV11-3,TRBJ1-2,14,TRBD1,CASSHDRGHYGYTF,TGTGCCAGCAGCCACGACAGGGGCCACTATGGCTACACCTTC
NA,TRBV9,TRBJ1-2,14,NA,CASSPSREYYGYTF,TGTGCCAGCAGCCCCTCCAGGGAGTACTATGGCTACACCTTC
NA,TRBV18,TRBJ2-1,20,TRBD2,CASSPPLGLAATRGYNEQFF,TGTGCCAGCTCACCACCTCTGGGACTAGCGGCAACGAGGGGCTACAATGAGCAGTTCTTC
NA,TRBV19,TRBJ2-3,14,TRBD2,CASRPGRAEDTQYF,TGTGCCAGTAGGCCCGGGAGGGCGGAAGATACGCAGTATTTT
NA,TRBV27,TRBJ2-7,14,TRBD1,CASSFGDRTYEQYF,TGTGCCAGCAGTTTCGGGGACAGAACCTACGAGCAGTACTTC
NA,TRBV19,TRBJ1-2,14,NA,CASRAWGPDYGYTF,TGTGCCAGTAGGGCATGGGGTCCTGATTATGGCTACACCTTC
large,TRBV9,TRBJ2-3,16,TRBD1,CASSPLGQGYTDTQYF,TGTGCCAGCAGCCCCCTGGGACAGGGCTATACAGATACGCAGTATTTT
large,TRBV11-3,TRBJ2-7,15,TRBD2,CASSLDGGRGSEQYF,TGTGCCAGCAGCCTGGACGGGGGGAGAGGGTCCGAGCAGTACTTC
NA,TRBV11-3,TRBJ1-1,14,NA,CASSLGQRNTEAFF,TGTGCCAGCAGCTTAGGACAGAGGAACACTGAAGCTTTCTTT
medium-sized,TRBV6-8,TRBJ1-1,12,TRBD1,CAISDRDTEAFF,TGTGCCATCAGCGACAGGGACACTGAAGCTTTCTTT
few,TRBV6-8,TRBJ1-1,13,NA,CASTLESNTEAFF,TGTGCCAGCACCCTGGAGAGTAACACTGAAGCTTTCTTT